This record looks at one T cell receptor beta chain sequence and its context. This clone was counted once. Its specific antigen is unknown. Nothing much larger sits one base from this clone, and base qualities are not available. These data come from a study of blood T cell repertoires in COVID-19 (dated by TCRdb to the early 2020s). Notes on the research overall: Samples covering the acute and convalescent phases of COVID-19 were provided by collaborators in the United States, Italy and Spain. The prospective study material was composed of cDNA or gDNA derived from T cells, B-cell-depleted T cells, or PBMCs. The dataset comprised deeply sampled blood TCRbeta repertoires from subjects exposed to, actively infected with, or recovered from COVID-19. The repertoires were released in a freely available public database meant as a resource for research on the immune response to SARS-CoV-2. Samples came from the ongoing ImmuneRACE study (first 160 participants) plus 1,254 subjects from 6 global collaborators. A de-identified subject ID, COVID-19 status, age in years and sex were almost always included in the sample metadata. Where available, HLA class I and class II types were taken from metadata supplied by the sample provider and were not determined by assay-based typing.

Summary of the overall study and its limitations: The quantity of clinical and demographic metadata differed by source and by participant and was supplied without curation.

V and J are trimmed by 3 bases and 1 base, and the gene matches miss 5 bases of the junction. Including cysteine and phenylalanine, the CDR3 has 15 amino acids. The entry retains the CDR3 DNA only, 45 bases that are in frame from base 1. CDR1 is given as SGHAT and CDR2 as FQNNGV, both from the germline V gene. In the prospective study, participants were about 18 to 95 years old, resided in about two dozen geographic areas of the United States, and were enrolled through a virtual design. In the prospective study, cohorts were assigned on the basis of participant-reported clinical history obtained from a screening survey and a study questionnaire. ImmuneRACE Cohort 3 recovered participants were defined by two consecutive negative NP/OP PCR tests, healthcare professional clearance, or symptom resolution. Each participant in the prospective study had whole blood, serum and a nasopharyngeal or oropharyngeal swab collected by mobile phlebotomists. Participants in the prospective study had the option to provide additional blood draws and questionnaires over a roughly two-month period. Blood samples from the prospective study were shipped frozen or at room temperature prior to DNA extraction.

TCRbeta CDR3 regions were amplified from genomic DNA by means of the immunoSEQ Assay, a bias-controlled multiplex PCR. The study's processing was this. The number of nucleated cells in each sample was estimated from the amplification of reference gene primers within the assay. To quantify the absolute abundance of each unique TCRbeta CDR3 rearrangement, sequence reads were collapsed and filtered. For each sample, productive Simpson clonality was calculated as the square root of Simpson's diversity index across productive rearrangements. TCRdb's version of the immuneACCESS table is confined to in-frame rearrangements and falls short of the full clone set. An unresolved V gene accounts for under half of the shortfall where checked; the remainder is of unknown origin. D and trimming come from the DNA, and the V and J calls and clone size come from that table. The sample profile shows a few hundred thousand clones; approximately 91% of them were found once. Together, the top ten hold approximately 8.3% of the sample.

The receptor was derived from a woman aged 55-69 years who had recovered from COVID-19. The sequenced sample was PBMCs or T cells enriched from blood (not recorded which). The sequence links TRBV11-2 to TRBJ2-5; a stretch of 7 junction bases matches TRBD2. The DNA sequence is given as TGTGCCAGCAGCTTGCGGGGACTACTCCAAGAGACCCAGTACTTC. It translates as CASSLRGLLQETQYF.